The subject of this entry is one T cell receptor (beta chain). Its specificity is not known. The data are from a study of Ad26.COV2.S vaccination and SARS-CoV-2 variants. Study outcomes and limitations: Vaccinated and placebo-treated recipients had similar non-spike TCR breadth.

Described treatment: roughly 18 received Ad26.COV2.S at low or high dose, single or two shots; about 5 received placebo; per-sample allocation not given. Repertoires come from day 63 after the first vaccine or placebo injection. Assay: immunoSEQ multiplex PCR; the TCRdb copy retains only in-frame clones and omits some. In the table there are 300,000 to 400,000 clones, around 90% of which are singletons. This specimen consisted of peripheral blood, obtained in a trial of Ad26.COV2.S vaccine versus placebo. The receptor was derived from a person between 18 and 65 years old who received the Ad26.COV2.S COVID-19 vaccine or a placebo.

The CDR3 here is CASSPDRGGYNEQFF. The CDR3 DNA is TGTGCCAGTAGTCCCGACAGGGGGGGTTACAATGAGCAGTTCTTC. This chain joins TRBV19 and TRBJ2-1; 9 bases fit TRBD1. Germline-derived CDR1 and CDR2 are LNHDA and SQIVND (reference sequence). V was pared by 5 bases and J by 4 bases, with 6 bases of the junction left unmatched. The CDR3 loop spans 15 amino acids.